Following are 32 T cell receptor beta chains from one sample sequenced in a study of chronic HIV infection and antiretroviral therapy. MiXCR, applied by TCRdb to the 5' RACE reads, yields one record per CDR3 protein. The sample has some 38,000 distinct CDR3 sequences; around 8.7% are singletons. Sequencing used peripheral blood. The receptors stem from an adult who had HIV and had not received antiretroviral therapy, or was an uninfected healthy control (not recorded which).

This clonotype was counted ten times or more. The chain combines TRBV11-2 with TRBJ2-2, with D uncertain. The length of the CDR3 is 12 residues. CDR1 and CDR2 from the germline V gene are SGHAT and FQNNGV. Trimming stripped 6 bases from V and 1 base from J, with 3 bases between. This CDR3 reads CASRLNTGELFF. As DNA, the CDR3 is TGTGCCAGCAGACTGAACACCGGGGAGCTGTTTTTT. Variable domain in full (rest from reference TRBV11-2 and TRBJ2-2): EAGVAQSPRYKIIEKRQSVAFWCNPISGHATLYWYQQILGQGPKLLIQFQNNGVVDDSQLPKDRFSAERLKGVDSTLKIQPAKLEDSAVYLCASRLNTGELFFGEGSRLTVL.

This clonotype was recorded many times. The DNA of the CDR3 is TGTGCCAGCAGTCGGGTCGGCACTGAAGCTTTCTTT. Its protein is CASSRVGTEAFF. J is TRBJ1-1 and V is TRBV7-3; D is ambiguous. The CDR3 is 12 amino acids. Trimming stripped 6 bases from V and 4 bases from J, with 9 bases between. Germline assignment: CDR1 SGHTA and CDR2 FQGTGA.

This clonotype was seen a handful of times. The chain recombines TRBV28 with TRBJ2-7, with 9 positions matching TRBD1. CDR3 length: 15 residues. CDR1 and CDR2 from the germline V gene are MDHEN and SYDVKM. The J segment lost 1 base and the V segment lost 1 base, leaving 2 bases of the junction unmatched. The CDR3 spells CASSLLQGASYEQYF. In nucleotides, the CDR3 is TGTGCCAGCAGTTTATTACAGGGGGCTTCCTACGAGCAGTACTTC.

This clonotype was seen repeatedly, ten times or more. The chain couples TRBV28 to TRBJ2-2; 7 bases line up with TRBD2. The length of the CDR3 is 16 residues. Looked up from germline, CDR1 is MDHEN and CDR2 is SYDVKM. V trimming: 5 bases; J trimming: 8 bases; junction bases outside the gene matches: 14. CDR3 sequence (DNA): TGTGCCAGCAGTCTCCAGCGGGAATACCTAGGAGGGGAGCTGTTTTTT. It yields the protein CASSLQREYLGGELFF.

The rearrangement joins TRBV29-1 to TRBJ1-2, with D possibly being TRBD1 (5 bases). Germline CDR1 is SQVTM and CDR2 is ANQGSEA. The V gene lost 4 bases and the J gene lost 6 bases, with 15 bases spanning the gap. There are 13 residues in the CDR3. The CDR3 DNA follows: TGCAGCGTTGGGAGTCAGGGATTAAATGGCTACACCTTC. This codes for CSVGSQGLNGYTF.

The V call is TRBV5-4, the J call TRBJ2-2; D is uncertain. Germline CDR1 SGHNT, CDR2 YYREEE (reference sequence). Trimming shortened V by 0 bases and J by 2 bases, and 5 bases separated the two germline ends. The CDR3 runs to 14 residues. The CDR3 bases are TGTGCCAGCAGCTTGGAGGCCAACACCGGGGAGCTGTTTTTT. Translated, it gives CASSLEANTGELFF.

To note about this clonotype: Possible read error: a much larger clone is one base away. The gene calls are TRBV5-1 and TRBJ1-1, with D perhaps matching TRBD1 (5 bases). Germline V gene lookup returns CDR1 SGHRS and CDR2 YFSETQ. This CDR3 is 13 amino acids long. CDR3 residues: CASSLVGDAETFF. CDR3 DNA: TGCGCCAGCAGCTTGGTGGGGGATGCTGAAACTTTCTTT.

This clonotype has ten or more counts. The chain combines TRBV28 with TRBJ2-3, with D possibly being TRBD1 (5 bases). V lost 7 bases to trimming and J lost 5 bases, with 16 bases between them. The germline V gene has CDR1 MDHEN and CDR2 SYDVKM. This CDR3 comprises 14 residues. In nucleotides, the CDR3 is TGTGCCAGCAAGCAGGGCCTAGTGGGAGATACGCAGTATTTT. Its translation: CASKQGLVGDTQYF.

This clonotype was seen at least ten times. The chain links TRBV5-1 to TRBJ1-6, with D perhaps matching TRBD1 (6 bases). CDR1 and CDR2 (germline): SGHRS, YFSETQ. Trimming cost V 0 bases and J 5 bases, with 9 bases left between them. CDR3 length: 15 amino acids. The CDR3 loop reads CASSLVGQNNSPLHF. CDR3 in DNA: TGCGCCAGCAGCTTGGTGGGACAAAATAATTCACCCCTCCACTTT.

V usage is TRBV11-2 and J usage is TRBJ2-7; D is perhaps TRBD2 (6 bases). Germline V CDR1 and CDR2: SGHAT, FQNNGV. The V end lost 5 bases, the J end lost 3 bases, and 23 bases lay between the germline ends. CDR3 length: 17 residues. The CDR3 bases are TGTGCCAGCAGCCACCCGCAGGGAGGTCGCCCGGTCTACGAGCAGTACTTC. Translation: CASSHPQGGRPVYEQYF.

As concerns this clonotype: A single base separates this from a much larger clone, so it may be a read error. The chain couples TRBV28 to TRBJ1-1, with D possibly matching TRBD1 (6 bases). Germline V gene lookup returns CDR1 MDHEN and CDR2 SYDVKM. The CDR3 is 13 amino acids. V was shortened by 5 bases and J by 12 bases, with 19 bases between the two germline ends. CDR3 sequence reads: CASSLTGTSETFF. In nucleotides, the CDR3 is TGTGCCAGCAGTCTGACAGGCACATCCGAAACTTTCTTT.

The chain combines TRBV29-1 with TRBJ1-2, with a weak D call TRBD1 (6 bases). Trimming left V 2 bases short and J 5 bases short, with 9 bases between. Germline CDR1 and CDR2: SQVTM and ANQGSEA. The CDR3 runs 12 residues. CDR3 bases: TGCAGCGTTGAAAAGCAGGGGTATGGCTACACCTTC. Protein sequence: CSVEKQGYGYTF.

The V call is TRBV28, the J call TRBJ1-1, with D unclear. The germline CDR1 and CDR2 sequences are MDHEN and SYDVKM. CDR3 length: 13 residues. V was clipped by 6 bases and J by 5 bases, with 13 bases between them. DNA for the CDR3: TGTGCCAGCAGCCCGGCTGGGTGGACTGAAGCTTTCTTT. Residues: CASSPAGWTEAFF.

V gene TRBV2 combines with J gene TRBJ1-3; D remains unclear. Trimming pared 7 bases from V and 4 bases from J, leaving 17 bases between. The CDR3 runs 15 residues. Germline CDR1 SNHLY, CDR2 FYNNEI. For the CDR3, the DNA is TGTGCCAGCACCGACGGCGGGCATAGAGGAAACACCATATATTTT. Protein: CASTDGGHRGNTIYF.

This clonotype was picked up many times. This rearrangement joins TRBV28 to TRBJ2-7; D is unresolved. CDR1 is MDHEN and CDR2 is SYDVKM in the germline V gene. V was clipped by 4 bases and J by 5 bases, with 9 bases between them. CDR3 length: 12 amino acids. In nucleotides, the CDR3 is TGTGCCAGCAGTTCCCCCGGTCACGAGCAGTACTTC. The encoded protein is CASSSPGHEQYF.

This CDR3 is CASSLVSVNTEAFF. Here the CDR3 DNA reads TGTGCCAGCAGCTTAGTTTCTGTGAACACTGAAGCTTTCTTT. V gene TRBV5-5 combines with J gene TRBJ1-1; D gene uncertain. With 2 bases removed from V and 0 bases from J, the gap between germline ends came to 8 bases. CDR1 and CDR2 from the germline V gene are SGHKS and YYEKEE (reference sequence). The CDR3 sequence is 14 residues long.

The chain uses TRBV5-1 and TRBJ2-2, with D perhaps TRBD2 (5 bases). This CDR3 contains 15 residues. Germline loops: CDR1 SGHRS, CDR2 YFSETQ. The V end lost 3 bases, the J end lost 1 base, and 10 bases lay between the germline ends. The CDR3 nucleotides read TGCGCCAGCAGCTCAGCCGAGGGGAACACCGGGGAGCTGTTTTTT. Translating gives CASSSAEGNTGELFF.

This clonotype was detected a few times. The chain joins TRBV29-1 to TRBJ2-1; D is possibly TRBD2 (6 bases). The CDR3 runs to 12 residues. The germline gives CDR1 SQVTM, CDR2 ANQGSEA. Between the trimmed V and J ends, which lost 4 bases and 4 bases, there was a span of 8 bases. The CDR3 DNA is TGCAGCGTTGGTCGGGAGTACAATGAGCAGTTCTTC. It is translated as CSVGREYNEQFF.

Only a few counts were recorded for this clonotype. The rearrangement uses TRBV7-9 and TRBJ1-6; 7 bases map to TRBD1. This CDR3 is 13 amino acids long. Germline loops: CDR1 SEHNR, CDR2 FQNEAQ (reference sequence). The V gene end was trimmed by 4 bases and the J gene end by 10 bases; junction bases not matched to a gene: 4. Here the CDR3 reads CASSSGTASPLHF. CDR3 DNA: TGTGCCAGCAGCTCGGGGACAGCATCACCCCTCCACTTT.

This clonotype has at least ten counts. V is TRBV6-4 and J is TRBJ2-3; 8 bases map to TRBD1. Germline V gene sequence: CDR1 MRHNA, CDR2 SNTAGT. V shed 0 bases, J shed 5 bases, and the junction held 4 bases outside the gene matches. The CDR3 length is 15 residues. The CDR3, as DNA: TGTGCCAGCAGTGACTCTACAGGGGGGAAAGATACGCAGTATTTT. It encodes CASSDSTGGKDTQYF.

This clonotype has just a few counts. The V gene is TRBV20-1, the J gene TRBJ2-5; D unclear. Germline V lookup: CDR1 DFQATT, CDR2 SNEGSKA (reference sequence). V shed 6 bases and J shed 0 bases, with 11 bases lying between them. The CDR3 sequence is 13 residues long. The CDR3 region has the DNA TGCAGTGCAACCCGACCGTACCAAGAGACCCAGTACTTC. It is translated as CSATRPYQETQYF.

This clonotype was counted at least ten times. The chain is built from TRBV29-1 and TRBJ1-1; D uncertain. Germline CDR1 and CDR2: SQVTM and ANQGSEA. The CDR3 length is 11 residues. Trimming shortened V by 4 bases and J by 1 base, and 4 bases separated the two germline ends. The CDR3 loop reads CSVAQNTEAFF. The CDR3 nucleotides are TGCAGCGTTGCCCAGAACACTGAAGCTTTCTTT.

CDR3 loop: CATSRDRGTDTQYF. The CDR3 DNA reads as TGTGCCACCAGCAGAGATCGGGGCACAGATACGCAGTATTTT. The chain is built from TRBV15 and TRBJ2-3; D is undetermined. The germline V and J ends were trimmed by 0 bases and 1 base, with 5 bases remaining between them. CDR1 and CDR2 from the germline V gene are LNHNV and YYDKDF (reference sequence). The CDR3 length is 14 residues.

The J gene is TRBJ1-1, the V gene TRBV28; 7 bases match TRBD1. Germline loops: CDR1 MDHEN, CDR2 SYDVKM. V dropped 4 bases and J dropped 2; count of bases not matched to a gene: 4. The CDR3 length is 14 residues. The DNA of the CDR3 is TGTGCCAGCAGTTCAGGGGGGGGCAACACTGAAGCTTTCTTT. Translating gives CASSSGGGNTEAFF.

The chain recombines TRBV28 with TRBJ2-5; TRBD1 matches at 10 bases. CDR3 length equals 15 residues. CDR1 MDHEN and CDR2 SYDVKM come from the germline V gene. The V segment lost 7 bases and the J segment 9 bases; nucleotides outside the gene matches: 14. This CDR3 reads CASTPRGRDRGAQYF. The CDR3 bases are TGTGCCAGCACCCCACGGGGGAGGGACAGGGGTGCCCAGTACTTC.

V is TRBV11-2 and J is TRBJ2-7; D is undetermined. Trimming shortened V by 4 bases and J by 2 bases, and 15 bases separated the two germline ends. This CDR3 contains 15 residues. The germline CDR1 and CDR2 sequences are SGHAT and FQNNGV. The CDR3 nucleotides read TGTGCCAGCAGCTCGTTATCTGGGCCAGCCTACGAGCAGTACTTC. It specifies CASSSLSGPAYEQYF.

V is TRBV29-1 and J is TRBJ2-7; no firm D call. V lost 1 base, J lost 0 bases, and 4 bases lay in between. Per germline, CDR1 SQVTM and CDR2 ANQGSEA. This CDR3 has 12 amino acids. CDR3: CSVEGVSYEQYF. CDR3 nucleotide sequence: TGCAGCGTTGAAGGGGTCTCCTACGAGCAGTACTTC.

This clonotype was observed at least ten times. V gene TRBV14 combines with J gene TRBJ1-1, with unresolved D. The CDR3 has 12 residues. The ends were cut back, 1 base at V and 5 bases at J, with 5 bases in the middle. CDR1 is SGHDN and CDR2 is FVKESK in the germline V gene. The DNA for the CDR3 is TGTGCCAGCAGCCAAGTCAGGACTGAAGCTTTCTTT. This codes for CASSQVRTEAFF.

V is TRBV11-1 and J is TRBJ1-1; D is unclear. V was pared by 5 bases and J by 0 bases, with 10 bases between. The CDR3 runs to 14 residues. Per germline, CDR1 SGHAT and CDR2 FQDESV (reference sequence). The CDR3 loop is CASSPGPMNTEAFF. CDR3 bases: TGTGCCAGCAGCCCCGGACCTATGAACACTGAAGCTTTCTTT. Based on the CDR3 plus reference TRBV11-1 and TRBJ1-1, the full variable domain is EAEVAQSPRYKITEKSQAVAFWCDPISGHATLYWYRQILGQGPELLVQFQDESVVDDSQLPKDRFSAERLKGVDSTLKIQPAELGDSAMYLCASSPGPMNTEAFFGQGTRLTVV.

The table lists this clonotype with a few counts. The V call is TRBV29-1, the J call TRBJ2-7; D might be TRBD2 (6 bases). V was cut by 2 bases and J by 4 bases, with 6 bases left in between. Per germline, CDR1 SQVTM and CDR2 ANQGSEA. The CDR3 has 11 residues. The DNA of the CDR3 is TGCAGCGTTGAACGGGAGTACGAGCAGTACTTC. It translates to CSVEREYEQYF.

This clonotype was counted between two and nine times. The genes are TRBV28 and TRBJ2-6; no clear D gene. The CDR3 extends over 16 amino acids. Germline V gene lookup returns CDR1 MDHEN and CDR2 SYDVKM. The V gene lost 3 bases and the J gene lost 1 base, with 10 bases spanning the gap. The CDR3 loop is CASSFGEVSGANVLTF. The CDR3, as DNA: TGTGCCAGCAGTTTCGGCGAAGTTTCTGGGGCCAACGTCCTGACTTTC. Supplemented by reference TRBV28 and TRBJ2-6, the full variable domain reads DVKVTQSSRYLVKRTGEKVFLECVQDMDHENMFWYRQDPGLGLRLIYFSYDVKMKEKGDIPEGYSVSREKKERFSLILESASTNQTSMYLCASSFGEVSGANVLTFGAGSRLTVL.

Concerning this clonotype itself: A much larger clone differs from this one at a single base, so this may be a read error. The CDR3 coding sequence is TGCAGCGTTGAGGGCAGGGATGTCACTGAAACTTTCTTT. This sequence encodes CSVEGRDVTETFF. The chain uses TRBV29-1 and TRBJ1-1; weak D call: TRBD1 (5 bases). CDR1 SQVTM and CDR2 ANQGSEA come from the germline V gene. The CDR3 length is 13 residues.